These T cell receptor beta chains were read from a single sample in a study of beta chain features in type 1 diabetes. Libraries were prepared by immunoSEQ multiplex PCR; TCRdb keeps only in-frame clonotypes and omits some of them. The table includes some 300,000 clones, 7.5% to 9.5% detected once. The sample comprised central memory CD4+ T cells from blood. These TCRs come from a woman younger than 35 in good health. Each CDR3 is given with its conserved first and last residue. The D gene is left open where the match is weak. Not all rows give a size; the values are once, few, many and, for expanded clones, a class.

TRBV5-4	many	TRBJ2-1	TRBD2	TGTGCCAGCAGCCCCGCTGCAGCGGGGACCTACAATGAGCAGTTCTTC	CASSPAAAGTYNEQFF
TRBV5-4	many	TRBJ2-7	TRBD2	TGTGCCAGCAGCTTGGCAGCGGGATCGGGTGAGCAGTACTTC	CASSLAAGSGEQYF
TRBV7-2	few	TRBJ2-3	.	TGTGCCAGCAGCCCCGCTCGAGGGGCAGATACGCAGTATTTT	CASSPARGADTQYF
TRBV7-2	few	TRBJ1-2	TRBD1	TGTGCCAGCAGGAAGGACAGGGGAGGCTATGGCTACACCTTC	CASRKDRGGYGYTF
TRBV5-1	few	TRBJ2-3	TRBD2	TGCGCCAGCAGATTTGCGGCTAGCGGGAGTGCAGATACGCAGTATTTT	CASRFAASGSADTQYF
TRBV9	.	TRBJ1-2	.	TGTGCCAGCAAGGACAGCACAAACTATGGCTACACCTTC	CASKDSTNYGYTF
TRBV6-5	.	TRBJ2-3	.	TGTGCCAGCAGTTACACAGCAGGGAAGATCACAGATACGCAGTATTTT	CASSYTAGKITDTQYF
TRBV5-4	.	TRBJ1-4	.	TGTGCCAGCAGCACCGGGACAAGTGAAAAACTGTTTTTT	CASSTGTSEKLFF
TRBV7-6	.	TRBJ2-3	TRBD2	TGTGCCAGCAGATCCCTCCCGGGACTACCAAGCACAGATACGCAGTATTTT	CASRSLPGLPSTDTQYF
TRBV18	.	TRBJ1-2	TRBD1	TGTGCCAGCTCACCATCTCCGGGACAGGGTGCGGCTGATGGCTACACCTTC	CASSPSPGQGAADGYTF